A single sample is the source of the 6 T cell receptor beta chains below, sequenced in a study of CXCR3-negative and CXCR3-positive naive CD8 T cells. General observations from the study: Relative to CXCR3-negative naive cells, CXCR3-positive naive cells had more hydrophobic TRB CDR3s.

Antigens of these TCRs are unknown. The libraries of TRB cDNA were constructed through 5' RACE using UMI labels. Reprocessing the 5' RACE reads, TCRdb reports a single entry for every CDR3 protein and omits DNA. The table gives 150,000 to 180,000 distinct CDR3 sequences; the top ten clones make up nearly 0.5% of it. The specimen was naive CXCR3+ CD8+ T cells from blood. Specified subset: CD45RO-CCR7+CD27+CD95- naive CD8+ T cells expressing CXCR3 (TNR3+). The receptor source for this set is a human donor in good health. Some clones in this sample may be carry-over from other donors' samples.

V is TRBV7-9 and J is TRBJ2-7; TCRdb's D call of TRBD2 is untestable without DNA. This CDR3 has 15 residues. The germline V gene encodes CDR1 SEHNR and CDR2 FQNEAQ (reference sequence). CDR3 in amino acids: CASSSGERGWHEQYF.

The chain employs TRBV27 and TRBJ2-5; without DNA, the TCRdb call of TRBD1 cannot be checked. Looked up from germline, CDR1 is MNHEY and CDR2 is SMNVEV (reference sequence). This CDR3 region has 14 residues. This CDR3 is CASSGRPLGETQYF.

V is TRBV7-9 and J is TRBJ1-1; lacking DNA, the TRBD1 call made by TCRdb goes unchecked. Germline loops: CDR1 SEHNR, CDR2 FQNEAQ (reference sequence). The CDR3 has 16 amino acids. This chain's CDR3 is CASSTWERGLNTEAFF.

The chain employs TRBV7-6 and TRBJ2-7; TCRdb's D call of TRBD1 is untestable without DNA. Germline V gene sequence: CDR1 SGHVS, CDR2 FNYEAQ. CDR3 length: 15 residues. The CDR3 reads CASSLGGTDSYEQYF. Full variable domain (remainder filled in from reference TRBV7-6 and TRBJ2-7): GAGVSQSPRYKVTKRGQDVALRCDPISGHVSLYWYRQALGQGPEFLTYFNYEAQQDKSGLPNDRFSAERPEGSISTLTIQRTEQRDSAMYRCASSLGGTDSYEQYFGPGTRLTVT.

This chain joins TRBV20-1 and TRBJ1-5; as DNA is missing, the TRBD1 call by TCRdb cannot be tested. The germline gives CDR1 DFQATT, CDR2 SNEGSKA (reference sequence). This CDR3 contains 17 residues. CDR3 region: CSAIGQGLPHSNQPQHF.

The V gene is TRBV28, the J gene TRBJ2-2; TCRdb lists TRBD2, though no DNA is available to test this call. Germline V gene lookup returns CDR1 MDHEN and CDR2 SYDVKM. This CDR3 has 17 residues. The CDR3 here is CASTKTLTSGNTGELFF.